This T cell receptor beta chain comes out of a study of cytomegalovirus exposure and HLA in healthy donors. The PCR employed 60 Vbeta primers together with 13 Jbeta primers. Repertoires were generated with immunoSEQ multiplex PCR, while TCRdb's copy carries only in-frame clones and drops some. Seen here are about 160,000 clones, about 75% observed once, and the top ten hold 3%. Germline-derived CDR1 and CDR2 are MNHEY and SVGAGI. The length of the CDR3 is 15 residues. With V trimmed by 6 bases and J by 4 bases, 8 bases remained unmatched. Sequencing input: PBMCs. V and J are TRBV6-5 and TRBJ1-5, with TRBD1 identical over 8 bases. This sequence was found in a woman aged 45-59 years in good health and CMV-seropositive. In DNA, the CDR3 is TGTGCCAGCAGGGACGGGACAGGCCTTAATCAGCCCCAGCATTTT. This sequence encodes CASRDGTGLNQPQHF.